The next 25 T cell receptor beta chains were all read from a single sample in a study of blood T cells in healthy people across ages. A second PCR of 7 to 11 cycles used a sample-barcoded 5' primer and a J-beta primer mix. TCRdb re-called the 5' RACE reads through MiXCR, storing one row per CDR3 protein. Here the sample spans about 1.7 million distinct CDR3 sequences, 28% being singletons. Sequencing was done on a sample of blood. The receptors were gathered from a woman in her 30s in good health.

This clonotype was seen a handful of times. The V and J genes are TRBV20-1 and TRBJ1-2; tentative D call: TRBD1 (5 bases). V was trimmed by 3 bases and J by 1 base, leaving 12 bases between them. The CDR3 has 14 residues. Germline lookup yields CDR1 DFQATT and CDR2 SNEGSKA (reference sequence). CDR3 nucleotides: TGCAGTGCTAGTCGCCGGCAGGGTAACTATGGCTACACCTTC. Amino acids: CSASRRQGNYGYTF.

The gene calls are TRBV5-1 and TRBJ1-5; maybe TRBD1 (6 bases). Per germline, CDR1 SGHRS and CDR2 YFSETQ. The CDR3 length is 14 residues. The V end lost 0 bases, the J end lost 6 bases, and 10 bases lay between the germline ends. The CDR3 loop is CASSLEGVGQPQHF. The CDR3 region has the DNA TGCGCCAGCAGCTTGGAGGGGGTCGGTCAGCCCCAGCATTTT.

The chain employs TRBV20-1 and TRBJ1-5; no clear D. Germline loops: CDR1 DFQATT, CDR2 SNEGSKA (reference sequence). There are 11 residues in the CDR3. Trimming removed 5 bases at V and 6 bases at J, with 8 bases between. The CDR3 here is CSAAIGQPQHF. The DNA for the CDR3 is TGCAGTGCTGCCATCGGTCAGCCCCAGCATTTT.

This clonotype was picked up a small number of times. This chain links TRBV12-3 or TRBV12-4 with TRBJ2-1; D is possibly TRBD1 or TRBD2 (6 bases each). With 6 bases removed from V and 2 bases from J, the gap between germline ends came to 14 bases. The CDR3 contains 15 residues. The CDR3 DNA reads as TGTGCCAGCAGCCAAACGGGGGCCACCTACAATGAGCAGTTCTTC. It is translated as CASSQTGATYNEQFF.

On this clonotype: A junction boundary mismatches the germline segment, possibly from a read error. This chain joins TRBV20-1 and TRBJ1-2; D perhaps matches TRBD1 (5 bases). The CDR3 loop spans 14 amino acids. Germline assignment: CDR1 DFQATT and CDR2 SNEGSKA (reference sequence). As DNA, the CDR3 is TGCAGTGCTAGAGATTCGGCAGGGCCCTATGGCTGCACCTTC. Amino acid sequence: CSARDSAGPYGCTF.

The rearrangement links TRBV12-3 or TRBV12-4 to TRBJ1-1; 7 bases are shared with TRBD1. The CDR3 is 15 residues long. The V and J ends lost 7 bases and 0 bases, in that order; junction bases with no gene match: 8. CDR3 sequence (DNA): TGTGCCAGCATCGGGGACAGCTATCTGAACACTGAAGCTTTCTTT. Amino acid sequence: CASIGDSYLNTEAFF.

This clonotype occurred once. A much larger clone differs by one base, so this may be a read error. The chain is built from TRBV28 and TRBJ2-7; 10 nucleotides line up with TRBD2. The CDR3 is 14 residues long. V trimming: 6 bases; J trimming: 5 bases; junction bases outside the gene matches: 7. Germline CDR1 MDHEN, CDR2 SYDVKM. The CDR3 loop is CASRKGLAPNEQYF. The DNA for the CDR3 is TGTGCCAGCAGAAAGGGACTAGCGCCCAACGAGCAGTACTTC.

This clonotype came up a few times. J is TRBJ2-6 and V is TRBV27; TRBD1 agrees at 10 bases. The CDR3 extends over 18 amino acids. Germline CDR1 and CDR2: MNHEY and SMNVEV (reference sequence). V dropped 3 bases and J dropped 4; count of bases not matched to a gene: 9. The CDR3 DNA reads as TGTGCCAGCAGTTTCGTCGTGGGACAGGGGACCGGGGCCAACGTCCTGACTTTC. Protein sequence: CASSFVVGQGTGANVLTF.

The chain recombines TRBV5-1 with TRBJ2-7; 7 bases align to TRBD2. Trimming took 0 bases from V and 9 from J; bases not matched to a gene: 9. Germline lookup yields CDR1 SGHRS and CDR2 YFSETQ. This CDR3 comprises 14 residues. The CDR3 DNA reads TGCGCCAGCAGCTTGGATGCAGGGTCGGGGGGGCAGTACTTC. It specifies CASSLDAGSGGQYF.

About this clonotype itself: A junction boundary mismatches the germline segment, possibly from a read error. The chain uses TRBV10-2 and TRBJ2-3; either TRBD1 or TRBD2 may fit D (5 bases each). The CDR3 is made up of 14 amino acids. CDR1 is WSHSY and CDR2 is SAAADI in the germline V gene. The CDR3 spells CASKEGRSTGTQYF. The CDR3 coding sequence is TGCGCCAGCAAAGAGGGACGTAGCACAGGTACGCAGTATTTT.

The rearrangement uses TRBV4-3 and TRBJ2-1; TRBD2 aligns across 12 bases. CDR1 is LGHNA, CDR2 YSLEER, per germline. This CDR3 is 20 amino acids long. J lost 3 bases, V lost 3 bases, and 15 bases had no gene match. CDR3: CASSQRELAGGPPRYNEQFF. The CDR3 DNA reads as TGCGCCAGCAGCCAGCGAGAACTAGCGGGAGGCCCACCGCGCTACAATGAGCAGTTCTTC.

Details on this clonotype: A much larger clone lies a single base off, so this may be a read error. The chain's CDR3 is CASSTSGIEETRYF. CDR3 sequence (DNA): TGCGCCAGCAGCACCTCCGGGATAGAAGAGACCCGGTACTTC. The chain links TRBV5-1 to TRBJ2-5; weak D call: TRBD2 (5 bases). The germline CDR1 and CDR2 sequences are SGHRS and YFSETQ. CDR3 length equals 14 residues.

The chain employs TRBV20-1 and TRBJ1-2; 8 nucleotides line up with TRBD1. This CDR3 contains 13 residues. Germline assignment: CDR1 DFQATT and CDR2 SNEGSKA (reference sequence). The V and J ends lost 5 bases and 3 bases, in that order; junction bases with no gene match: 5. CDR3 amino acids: CSAGGQEHYGYTF. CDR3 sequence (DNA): TGCAGTGCTGGGGGACAGGAACACTATGGCTACACCTTC.

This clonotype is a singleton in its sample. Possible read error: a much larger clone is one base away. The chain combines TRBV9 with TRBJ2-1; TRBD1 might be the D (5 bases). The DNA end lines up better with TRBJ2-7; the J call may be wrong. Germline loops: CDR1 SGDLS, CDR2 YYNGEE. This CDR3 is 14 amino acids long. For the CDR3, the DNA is TGTGCCAGCAGCGTACAGGGCTCCTACAATGAGCAGTACTTC. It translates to CASSVQGSYNEQYF.

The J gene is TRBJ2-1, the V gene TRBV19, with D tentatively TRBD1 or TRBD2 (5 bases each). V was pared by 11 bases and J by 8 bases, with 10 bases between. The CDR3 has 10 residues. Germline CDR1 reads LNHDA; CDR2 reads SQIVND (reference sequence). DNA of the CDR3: TGTGCCTCACGAGGGGATGAGCAGTTCTTC. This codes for CASRGDEQFF.

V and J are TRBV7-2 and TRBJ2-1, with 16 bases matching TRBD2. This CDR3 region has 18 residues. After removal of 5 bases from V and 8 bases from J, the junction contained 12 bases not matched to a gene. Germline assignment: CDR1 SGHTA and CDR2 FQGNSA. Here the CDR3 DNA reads TGTGCCAGCAGCCCTAAGGGACTAGCGGGAGGGCCCGTCTATGAGCAGTTCTTC. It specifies CASSPKGLAGGPVYEQFF.

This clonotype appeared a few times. The CDR3 is CATTTPGGLAGVEQYF. The DNA of the CDR3 is TGTGCCACGACAACTCCGGGGGGCCTAGCGGGAGTTGAGCAGTACTTC. The gene calls are TRBV6-2 or TRBV6-3 and TRBJ2-7; 10 bases are a match to TRBD2. V lost 10 bases to trimming and J lost 7 bases; unmatched junction nucleotides: 19. Germline V lookup: CDR1 MNHEY, CDR2 SVGEGT. The CDR3 sequence is 16 residues long.

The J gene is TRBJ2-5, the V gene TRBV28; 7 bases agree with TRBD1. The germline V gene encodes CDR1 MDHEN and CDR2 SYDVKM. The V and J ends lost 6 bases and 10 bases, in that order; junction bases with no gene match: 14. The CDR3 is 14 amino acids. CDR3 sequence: CASSEPGQLGIQYF. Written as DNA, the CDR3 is TGTGCCAGCAGCGAACCGGGACAGTTAGGGATCCAGTACTTC.

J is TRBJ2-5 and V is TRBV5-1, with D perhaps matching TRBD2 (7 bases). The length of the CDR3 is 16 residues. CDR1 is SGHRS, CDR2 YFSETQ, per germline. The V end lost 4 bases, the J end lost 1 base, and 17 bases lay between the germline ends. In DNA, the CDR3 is TGCGCCAGCAGCCAAGAGGGGGGGGGCCTCCAAGAGACCCAGTACTTC. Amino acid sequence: CASSQEGGGLQETQYF.

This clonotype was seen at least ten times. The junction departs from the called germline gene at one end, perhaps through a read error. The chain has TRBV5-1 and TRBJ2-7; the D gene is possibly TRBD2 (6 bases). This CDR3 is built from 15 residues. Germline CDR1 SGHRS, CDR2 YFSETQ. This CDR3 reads CASSLSSGSSYEQYF. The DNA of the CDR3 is TGTGCCAGCAGCTTAAGTAGCGGTTCCTCCTACGAGCAGTACTTC. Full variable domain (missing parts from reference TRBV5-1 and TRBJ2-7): KAGVTQTPRYLIKTRGQQVTLSCSPISGHRSVSWYQQTPGQGLQFLFEYFSETQRNKGNFPGRFSGRQFSNSRSEMNVSTLELGDSALYLCASSLSSGSSYEQYFGPGTRLTVT.

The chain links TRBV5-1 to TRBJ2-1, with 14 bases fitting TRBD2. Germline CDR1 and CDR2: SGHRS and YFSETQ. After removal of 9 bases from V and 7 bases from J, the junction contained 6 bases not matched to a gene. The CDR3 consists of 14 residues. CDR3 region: CATGTSGSRNEQFF. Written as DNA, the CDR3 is TGCGCCACCGGGACTAGCGGGAGTCGGAATGAGCAGTTCTTC.

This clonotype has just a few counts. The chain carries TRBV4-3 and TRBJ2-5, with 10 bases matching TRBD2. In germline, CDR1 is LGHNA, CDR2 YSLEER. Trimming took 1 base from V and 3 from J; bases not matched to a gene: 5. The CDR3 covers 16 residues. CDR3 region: CASSQGWLAGEETQYF. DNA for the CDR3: TGCGCCAGCAGCCAAGGATGGCTAGCGGGAGAAGAGACCCAGTACTTC.

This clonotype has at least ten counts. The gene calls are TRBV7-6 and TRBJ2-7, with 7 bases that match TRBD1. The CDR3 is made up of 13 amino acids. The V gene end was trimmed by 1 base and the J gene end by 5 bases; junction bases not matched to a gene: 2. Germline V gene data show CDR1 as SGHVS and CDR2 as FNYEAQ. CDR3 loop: CASSLDRGHEQYF. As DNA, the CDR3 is TGTGCCAGCAGCTTAGACAGGGGACACGAGCAGTACTTC.

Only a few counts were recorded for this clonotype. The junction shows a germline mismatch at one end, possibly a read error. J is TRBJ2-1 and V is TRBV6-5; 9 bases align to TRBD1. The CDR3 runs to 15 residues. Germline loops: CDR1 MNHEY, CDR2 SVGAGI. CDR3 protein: CACSSAGTGFNEQFF. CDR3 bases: TGTGCCTGCAGTTCCGCCGGGACAGGGTTTAATGAGCAGTTCTTC.

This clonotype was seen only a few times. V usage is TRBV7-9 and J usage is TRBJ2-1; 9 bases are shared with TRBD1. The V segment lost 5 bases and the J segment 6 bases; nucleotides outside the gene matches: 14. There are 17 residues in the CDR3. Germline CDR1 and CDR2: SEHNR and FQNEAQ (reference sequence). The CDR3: CASSPGTGPASSNEQFF. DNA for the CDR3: TGTGCCAGCAGCCCCGGGACAGGGCCGGCTAGTAGCAATGAGCAGTTCTTC. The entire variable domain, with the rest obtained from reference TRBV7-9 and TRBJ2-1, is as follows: DTGVSQNPRHKITKRGQNVTFRCDPISEHNRLYWYRQTLGQGPEFLTYFQNEAQLEKSRLLSDRFSAERPKGSFSTLEIQRTEQGDSAMYLCASSPGTGPASSNEQFFGPGTRLTVL.